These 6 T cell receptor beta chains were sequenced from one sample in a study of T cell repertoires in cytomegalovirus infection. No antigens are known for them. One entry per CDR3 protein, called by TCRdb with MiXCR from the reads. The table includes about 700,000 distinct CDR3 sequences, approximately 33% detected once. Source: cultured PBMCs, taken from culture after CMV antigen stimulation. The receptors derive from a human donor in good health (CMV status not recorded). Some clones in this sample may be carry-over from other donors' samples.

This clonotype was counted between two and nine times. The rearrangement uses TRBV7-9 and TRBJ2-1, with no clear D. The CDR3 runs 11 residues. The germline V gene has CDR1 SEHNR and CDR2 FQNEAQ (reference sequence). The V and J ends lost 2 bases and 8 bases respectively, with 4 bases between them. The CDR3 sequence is CASSLKYEQFF. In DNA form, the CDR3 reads TGTGCCAGCAGCTTAAAGTATGAGCAGTTCTTC.

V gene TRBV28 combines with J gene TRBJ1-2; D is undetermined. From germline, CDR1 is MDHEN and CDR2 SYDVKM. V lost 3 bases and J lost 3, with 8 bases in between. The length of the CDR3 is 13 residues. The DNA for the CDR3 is TGTGCCAGCAGTTTCTTGGGCGACTATGGCTACACCTTC. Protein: CASSFLGDYGYTF.

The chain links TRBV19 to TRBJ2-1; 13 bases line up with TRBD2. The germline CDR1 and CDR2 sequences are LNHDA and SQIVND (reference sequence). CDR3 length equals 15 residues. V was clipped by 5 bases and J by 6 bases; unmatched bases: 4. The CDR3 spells CASSVGTSGVNEQFF. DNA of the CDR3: TGTGCCAGTAGTGTCGGGACTAGCGGGGTCAATGAGCAGTTCTTC.

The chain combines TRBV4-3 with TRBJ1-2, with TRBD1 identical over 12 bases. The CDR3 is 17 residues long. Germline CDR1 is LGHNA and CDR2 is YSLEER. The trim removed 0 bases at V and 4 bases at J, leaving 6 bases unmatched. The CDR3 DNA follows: TGCGCCAGCAGCCAAGATCTGGGGACAGGGGGCTTCTATGGCTACACCTTC. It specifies CASSQDLGTGGFYGYTF.

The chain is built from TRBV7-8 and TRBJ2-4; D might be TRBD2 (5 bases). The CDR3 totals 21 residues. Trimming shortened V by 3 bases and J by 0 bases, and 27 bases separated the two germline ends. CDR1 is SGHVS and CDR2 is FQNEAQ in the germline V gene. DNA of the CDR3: TGTGCCAGCAGCTTCGCCGCGCGGAGGCCCCAAAGAAGCATAGCCAAAAACATTCAGTACTTC. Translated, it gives CASSFAARRPQRSIAKNIQYF.

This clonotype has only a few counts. CDR3 nucleotide sequence: TGCGCCACTGCGAAGACAGGGCCAGGGGCAGACACCATATATTTT. Encoded protein: CATAKTGPGADTIYF. The chain employs TRBV5-1 and TRBJ1-3; TRBD1 matches 7 bases. This CDR3 is 15 amino acids long. The germline V gene encodes CDR1 SGHRS and CDR2 YFSETQ. V shed 9 bases, J shed 8 bases, and the junction held 17 bases outside the gene matches. Complete variable domain (other parts from reference TRBV5-1 and TRBJ1-3): KAGVTQTPRYLIKTRGQQVTLSCSPISGHRSVSWYQQTPGQGLQFLFEYFSETQRNKGNFPGRFSGRQFSNSRSEMNVSTLELGDSALYLCATAKTGPGADTIYFGEGSWLTVV.